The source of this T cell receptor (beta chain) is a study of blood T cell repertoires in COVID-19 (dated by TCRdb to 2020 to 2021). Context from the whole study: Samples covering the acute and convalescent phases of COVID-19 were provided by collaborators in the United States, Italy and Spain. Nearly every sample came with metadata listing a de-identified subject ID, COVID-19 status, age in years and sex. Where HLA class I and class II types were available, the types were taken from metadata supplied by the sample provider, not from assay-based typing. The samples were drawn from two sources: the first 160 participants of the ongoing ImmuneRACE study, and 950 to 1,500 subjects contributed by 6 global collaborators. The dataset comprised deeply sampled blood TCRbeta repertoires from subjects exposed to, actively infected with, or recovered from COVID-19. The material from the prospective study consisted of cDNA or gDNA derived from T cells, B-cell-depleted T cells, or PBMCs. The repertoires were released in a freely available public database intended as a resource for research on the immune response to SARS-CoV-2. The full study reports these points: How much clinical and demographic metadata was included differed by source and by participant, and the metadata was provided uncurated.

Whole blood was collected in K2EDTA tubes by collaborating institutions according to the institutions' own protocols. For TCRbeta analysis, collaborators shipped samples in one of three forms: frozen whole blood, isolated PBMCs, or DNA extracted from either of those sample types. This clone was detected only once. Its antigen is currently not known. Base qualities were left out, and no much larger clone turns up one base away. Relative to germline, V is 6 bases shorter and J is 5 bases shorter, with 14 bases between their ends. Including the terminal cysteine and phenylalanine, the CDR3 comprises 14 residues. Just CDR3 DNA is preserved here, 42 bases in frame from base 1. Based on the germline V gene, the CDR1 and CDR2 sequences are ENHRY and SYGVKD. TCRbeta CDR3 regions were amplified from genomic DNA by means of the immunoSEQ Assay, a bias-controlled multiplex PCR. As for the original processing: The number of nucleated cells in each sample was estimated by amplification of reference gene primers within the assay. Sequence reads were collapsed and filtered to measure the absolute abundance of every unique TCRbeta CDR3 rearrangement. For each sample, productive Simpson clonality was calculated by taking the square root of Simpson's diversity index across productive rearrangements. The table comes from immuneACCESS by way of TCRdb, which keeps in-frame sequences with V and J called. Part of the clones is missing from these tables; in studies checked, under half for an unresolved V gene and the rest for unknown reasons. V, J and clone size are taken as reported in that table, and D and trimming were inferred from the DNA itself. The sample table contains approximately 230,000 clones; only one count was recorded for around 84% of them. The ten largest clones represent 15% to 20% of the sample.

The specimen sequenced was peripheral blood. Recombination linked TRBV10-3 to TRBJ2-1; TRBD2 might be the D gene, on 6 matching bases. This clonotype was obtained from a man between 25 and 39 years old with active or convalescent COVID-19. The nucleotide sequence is TGTGCCATCAGCGCTGCGGACTACAACAATGAGCAGTTCTTC. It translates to CAISAADYNNEQFF.